This entry features one T cell receptor beta chain sequence. The data were taken from a study of cytomegalovirus exposure and HLA in healthy donors. Germline assignment: CDR1 MNHEY and CDR2 SMNVEV (reference sequence). The V end lost 1 base, the J end lost 2 bases, and 11 bases lay between the germline ends. The CDR3 length is 15 residues. Profiling relied on immunoSEQ multiplex PCR, and the TCRdb table lists in-frame clones only, not all of them. Of 200,000 or so clones in the sample, roughly 88% were seen once. V and J are TRBV27 and TRBJ2-5, with D possibly matching TRBD1 (6 bases). The sample consisted of PBMCs. The receptor's source is a woman in her thirties in good health and CMV-seropositive. The CDR3 loop reads CASSLYWGLQETQYF. The CDR3 nucleotides are TGTGCCAGCAGTTTATATTGGGGGCTACAAGAGACCCAGTACTTC.